The following is a T cell receptor (beta chain) sequence with its context. In the original processing: Quantification of nucleated cells was approximated via reference gene primer amplification. Assay used: immunoSEQ multiplex PCR; TCRdb lists only in-frame clones, some missing. The V and J calls and the clone size are those of that table, but D and trimming were determined from the DNA. The sample has roughly 80,000 clones; approximately 90% are singletons. These data belong to a study of blood T cell repertoires in COVID-19. Across the whole study: The origin of the acute and convalescent COVID-19 samples was the United States, Italy and Spain. T cells, B-cell-depleted T cells, or PBMCs supplied cDNA or gDNA.

The germline gives CDR1 MNHEY, CDR2 SVGAGI. The CDR3 totals 15 residues. V dropped 6 bases and J dropped 6; count of bases not matched to a gene: 9. The rearrangement joins TRBV6-5 to TRBJ2-2; 8 positions match TRBD1. The sequencing input was peripheral blood. The source of this sequence is a woman older than 75 with active or convalescent COVID-19. The CDR3 sequence is CASRARQGASGELFF. The CDR3, as DNA: TGTGCCAGCAGGGCGAGGCAGGGGGCGTCCGGGGAGCTGTTTTTT.